What follows are 23 T cell receptor beta chains derived from one specimen sequenced in a study of blood T cells in healthy people across ages. The second PCR ran roughly 7 to 12 cycles with a sample-barcoded 5' primer and J-beta primers. TCRdb reanalysed the 5' RACE reads using MiXCR and keeps one entry per CDR3 protein. Of about 670,000 distinct CDR3 sequences listed, approximately 40% are singletons. Material for sequencing was blood. The receptors were gathered from a man at least 80 years old in good health.

The V gene is TRBV7-2, the J gene TRBJ2-1; D ambiguous. CDR1 and CDR2 (germline): SGHTA, FQGNSA. CDR3 length equals 15 residues. V was cut by 5 bases and J by 7 bases, with 18 bases left in between. CDR3 sequence (DNA): TGTGCCAGCAGCATGACCGCCCAGAGTAAAAATGAGCAGTTCTTC. Its translation: CASSMTAQSKNEQFF. The complete variable domain, with remaining parts taken from reference TRBV7-2 and TRBJ2-1, reads GAGVSQSPSNKVTEKGKDVELRCDPISGHTALYWYRQSLGQGLEFLIYFQGNSAPDKSGLPSDRFSAERTGGSVSTLTIQRTQQEDSAVYLCASSMTAQSKNEQFFGPGTRLTVL.

This clonotype turned up a few times. The chain has TRBV20-1 and TRBJ2-7, with 11 bases aligning to TRBD2. The J segment lost 2 bases and the V segment lost 1 base, leaving 4 bases of the junction unmatched. The CDR3 contains 15 residues. Per germline, CDR1 DFQATT and CDR2 SNEGSKA (reference sequence). For the CDR3, the DNA is TGCAGTGCTAGAGCGTCGACTAGCGGGGCCTACGAGCAGTACTTC. Translation gives CSARASTSGAYEQYF.

This clonotype was observed a few times. This rearrangement joins TRBV20-1 to TRBJ2-7, with a weak D call TRBD1 (6 bases). Germline CDR1 reads DFQATT; CDR2 reads SNEGSKA (reference sequence). This CDR3 spans 13 amino acids. V lost 6 bases and J 7 bases, leaving 19 bases between the germline ends. CDR3 bases: TGCAGTGCCCGACGTTTTACAGGGAATGAGCAGTACTTC. Encoded protein: CSARRFTGNEQYF.

Regarding this clonotype: A much more abundant neighbour one base away suggests this may be a read error. The chain combines TRBV6-2 or TRBV6-3 with TRBJ1-1; 9 bases are a match to TRBD1. This CDR3 has 14 residues. Germline V CDR1 and CDR2: MNHEY, SVGEGT. Trimming cost V 5 bases and J 3 bases; bases outside gene matches: 4. CDR3 protein: CASSKQGADTEAFF. For the CDR3, the DNA is TGTGCCAGCAGTAAACAGGGGGCGGACACTGAAGCTTTCTTT.

V and J are TRBV25-1 and TRBJ2-5, with a possible D match to TRBD1 (5 bases). The CDR3 consists of 14 residues. The V and J ends lost 1 base and 2 bases respectively, with 8 bases between them. In germline, CDR1 is MGHDK, CDR2 SYGVNS. The chain's CDR3 is CASSESGKQETQYF. The CDR3 DNA is TGTGCCAGCAGTGAATCAGGGAAACAAGAGACCCAGTACTTC.

This clonotype was recorded a few times. The chain recombines TRBV4-3 with TRBJ1-3, with D tentatively TRBD1 (6 bases). V lost 0 bases to trimming and J lost 0 bases, with 18 bases between them. Germline V CDR1 and CDR2: LGHNA, YSLEER. This CDR3 has 19 amino acids. CDR3 nucleotides: TGCGCCAGCAGCCAAGATTGGGGCTTCGGCAGGGGCTCTGGAAACACCATATATTTT. It is translated as CASSQDWGFGRGSGNTIYF.

Note on this clonotype: Given a much more abundant clone one base away, this may be a read error. The genes are TRBV29-1 and TRBJ2-5, with 7 positions matching TRBD2. CDR1 and CDR2 from the germline V gene are SQVTM and ANQGSEA. The CDR3 runs to 14 residues. CDR3 region: CSVRRQQRGETLYF. The CDR3 region has the DNA TGCAGCGTTCGTAGGCAACAGCGGGGAGAGACCCTGTACTTC.

This clonotype showed up just a few times. CDR3: CSVAKRELSEQYF. For the CDR3, the DNA is TGCAGCGTTGCAAAAAGGGAGCTAAGTGAGCAGTACTTC. The chain is built from TRBV29-1 and TRBJ2-7; a possible D gene is TRBD2 (5 bases). The ends were cut back, 4 bases at V and 7 bases at J, with 17 bases in the middle. This CDR3 spans 13 amino acids. The germline V gene has CDR1 SQVTM and CDR2 ANQGSEA.

The chain links TRBV7-8 to TRBJ2-7; D may correspond to TRBD1 or TRBD2 (6 bases each). In germline, CDR1 is SGHVS, CDR2 FQNEAQ. The CDR3 has 15 residues. Trimming removed 0 bases from V and 5 bases from J, with 14 bases in between. The CDR3 is CASSLASRGGDEQYF. CDR3 nucleotide sequence: TGTGCCAGCAGCTTAGCGTCCAGGGGAGGAGACGAGCAGTACTTC.

The chain links TRBV6-2 or TRBV6-3 to TRBJ1-1; 8 bases agree with TRBD1. The CDR3 totals 14 residues. Trimming removed 6 bases from V and 5 bases from J; junction bases left unmatched: 8. Germline lookup yields CDR1 MNHEY and CDR2 SVGEGT. DNA for the CDR3: TGTGCCAGCAGCCCAGGACAGGGTTATACTGAAGCTTTCTTT. Protein: CASSPGQGYTEAFF.

This clonotype was counted between two and nine times. The chain couples TRBV5-1 to TRBJ2-7; TRBD1 matches at 11 bases. CDR3 size: 15 residues. J lost 4 bases, V lost 1 base, and 4 bases had no gene match. The germline gives CDR1 SGHRS, CDR2 YFSETQ. CDR3 region: CASSLRTGGMYEQYF. In nucleotides, the CDR3 is TGCGCCAGCAGCTTGAGGACAGGGGGCATGTACGAGCAGTACTTC.

The chain couples TRBV24-1 to TRBJ1-2; TRBD1 is a possible D gene (5 bases). Trimming stripped 7 bases from V and 1 base from J, with 15 bases between. This CDR3 has 15 residues. Per the germline V gene, CDR1 is KGHDR and CDR2 is SFDVKD. CDR3 protein: CATRGPGRNNYGYTF. CDR3 DNA: TGTGCCACCAGAGGCCCGGGACGGAATAACTATGGCTACACCTTC.

The chain joins TRBV12-3 or TRBV12-4 to TRBJ2-5; TRBD1 might be the D (6 bases). The CDR3 length is 15 residues. Trimming took off 7 bases at V and 4 bases at J, with 19 bases between the two ends. The DNA for the CDR3 is TGTGCCAGCACCCTCAGAGGGGGAGTGGGAGAGACCCAGTACTTC. Protein sequence: CASTLRGGVGETQYF.

This clonotype was seen more than once but under ten times. The chain couples TRBV9 to TRBJ2-1, with 9 bases lining up with TRBD2. This CDR3 has 14 amino acids. After removal of 4 bases from V and 9 bases from J, the junction contained 8 bases not matched to a gene. Germline CDR1 SGDLS, CDR2 YYNGEE. CDR3 coding DNA: TGTGCCAGCAGCCAGCTGGCGGGAGGGACTGAGCAGTTCTTC. Its protein is CASSQLAGGTEQFF.

The rearrangement links TRBV5-6 to TRBJ2-7; D remains unclear. The CDR3 consists of 14 residues. Looked up from germline, CDR1 is SGHDT and CDR2 is YYEEEE. Trimming took 3 bases from V and 1 from J, leaving 11 bases between them. The CDR3, as DNA: TGTGCCAGCAGCTCCTGGGGTAGGTCCTACGAGCAGTACTTC. This sequence encodes CASSSWGRSYEQYF.

The chain links TRBV6-5 to TRBJ1-1; D may be TRBD1 (6 bases). CDR3 length: 16 residues. V lost 5 bases and J 0 bases, leaving 16 bases between the germline ends. Per the germline V gene, CDR1 is MNHEY and CDR2 is SVGAGI. The CDR3: CASSTSITGLNTEAFF. For the CDR3, the DNA is TGTGCCAGCAGTACATCGATAACAGGGCTGAACACTGAAGCTTTCTTT.

The chain combines TRBV20-1 with TRBJ2-7; D gene uncertain. CDR1 is DFQATT, CDR2 SNEGSKA, per germline (reference sequence). The germline V and J ends were trimmed by 2 bases and 7 bases, with 9 bases remaining between them. CDR3 length equals 11 residues. CDR3 loop: CSARLYNEQYF. The CDR3, as DNA: TGCAGTGCTAGACTTTACAATGAGCAGTACTTC.

Ten or more counts support this clonotype. The chain employs TRBV6-2 or TRBV6-3 and TRBJ1-5; D not resolved. Trimming stripped 0 bases from V and 9 bases from J, with 12 bases between. The CDR3 has 14 amino acids. From germline, CDR1 is MNHEY and CDR2 SVGEGT. CDR3 DNA: TGTGCCAGCAGTTACTCTGGGCGTTCGGCGCCCCAGCATTTT. This translates into CASSYSGRSAPQHF.

This chain connects TRBV5-1 to TRBJ2-7, with D perhaps matching TRBD2 (6 bases). The J call could be wrong; TRBJ2-5 is a better fit for the DNA end. The germline gives CDR1 SGHRS, CDR2 YFSETQ. The CDR3 runs to 16 residues. The CDR3 sequence is CASSFPGLATQETQYF. The CDR3 DNA reads as TGCGCCAGCAGCTTCCCGGGTCTAGCGACCCAAGAGACCCAGTACTTC.

The sample holds a few counts of this clonotype. The CDR3, as DNA: TGTGCCAGCAGCCAAGGGGCCAGGGAGGAGACCCAGTACTTC. Its protein is CASSQGAREETQYF. The V gene is TRBV3-1, the J gene TRBJ2-5; possibly TRBD1 or TRBD2 for D (5 bases each). From germline, CDR1 is LGHDT and CDR2 YNNKEL (reference sequence). Trimming shortened V by 1 base and J by 5 bases, and 11 bases separated the two germline ends. This CDR3 region has 14 residues.

A few counts support this clonotype. The chain combines TRBV7-2 with TRBJ2-1; 11 bases match TRBD2. This CDR3 is 15 amino acids long. Trimming took 1 base from V and 6 from J; bases not matched to a gene: 2. In germline, CDR1 is SGHTA, CDR2 FQGNSA. This CDR3 reads CASSLVTSGSNEQFF. CDR3 sequence (DNA): TGTGCCAGCAGCTTAGTTACTAGCGGGAGCAATGAGCAGTTCTTC.

There are a few counts of this clonotype. The chain combines TRBV29-1 with TRBJ2-7; TRBD1 might be the D (5 bases). CDR3 length: 14 amino acids. Germline V CDR1 and CDR2: SQVTM, ANQGSEA. V was shortened by 0 bases and J by 3 bases, with 12 bases between the two germline ends. The CDR3, as DNA: TGCAGCGTTGAAGATCGAAATACAGGCTACGAGCAGTACTTC. This gives the protein CSVEDRNTGYEQYF.

This clonotype was counted many times. The chain combines TRBV29-1 with TRBJ2-3; D may be TRBD1 or TRBD2 (7 bases each). The CDR3 extends over 15 amino acids. Per the germline V gene, CDR1 is SQVTM and CDR2 is ANQGSEA. Written as DNA, the CDR3 is TGCAGTTCAGGGGGGGGTGAACAGTCGAAAGATACGCAGTATTTT. It codes for CSSGGGEQSKDTQYF.